These 5 T cell receptor beta chains were sequenced from one sample in a study of identical twins. TCRdb ran MiXCR on the 5' RACE reads and lists one entry per CDR3 protein. Counted here are under 300,000 distinct CDR3 sequences, about 13% occurring once; the ten biggest clones make up 3.5% to 5%. These data were also filed under a second study, of yellow fever vaccine responses in identical twins.

The sample consisted of memory (CD45RO+) T cells sorted from blood. The receptors derive from a woman in her late teens or twenties in good health.

V gene TRBV7-3 combines with J gene TRBJ2-3; no definite D call. V was shortened by 5 bases and J by 4 bases, with 13 bases between the two germline ends. Germline values: CDR1 SGHTA, CDR2 FQGTGA. This CDR3 spans 14 amino acids. CDR3 residues: CASSRLPPSDTQYF. The CDR3 bases are TGTGCCAGCAGCCGCTTACCGCCCTCAGATACGCAGTATTTT.

A few counts support this clonotype. This sequence joins TRBV6-2 or TRBV6-3 and TRBJ2-2; D gene unclear. This CDR3 contains 14 residues. Germline CDR1 MNHEY, CDR2 SVGEGT. The V and J ends lost 3 bases and 5 bases respectively, with 10 bases between them. CDR3 sequence reads: CASSYTGPTGELFF. CDR3 nucleotides: TGTGCCAGCAGTTATACGGGCCCAACCGGGGAGCTGTTTTTT.

CDR3 nucleotide sequence: TGTGCCACCAGTGACTTATCGGGACTAGCGGGGGGTAGCTTCACAGATACGCAGTATTTT. Translated, it gives CATSDLSGLAGGSFTDTQYF. This chain joins TRBV24-1 and TRBJ2-3; TRBD2 agrees at 15 bases. The CDR3 extends over 20 amino acids. Germline trimming cut 4 bases from V and 2 bases from J; bases unmatched to any gene: 12. Germline V gene lookup returns CDR1 KGHDR and CDR2 SFDVKD.

V is TRBV14 and J is TRBJ1-1; D unclear. V was trimmed by 3 bases and J by 0 bases, leaving 5 bases between them. This CDR3 has 13 residues. CDR1 and CDR2 from the germline V gene are SGHDN and FVKESK. The CDR3 sequence is CASSQLLNTEAFF. For the CDR3, the DNA is TGTGCCAGCAGCCAGCTCCTGAACACTGAAGCTTTCTTT.

This clonotype was recorded a few times. The gene calls are TRBV28 and TRBJ2-7; 8 nucleotides line up with TRBD2. The germline V gene has CDR1 MDHEN and CDR2 SYDVKM. The V and J ends lost 10 bases and 6 bases, in that order; junction bases with no gene match: 11. There are 13 residues in the CDR3. In nucleotides, the CDR3 is TGTGCCAACTCGGGAGGGCCTTTTTCCGAGCAGTACTTC. It yields the protein CANSGGPFSEQYF.